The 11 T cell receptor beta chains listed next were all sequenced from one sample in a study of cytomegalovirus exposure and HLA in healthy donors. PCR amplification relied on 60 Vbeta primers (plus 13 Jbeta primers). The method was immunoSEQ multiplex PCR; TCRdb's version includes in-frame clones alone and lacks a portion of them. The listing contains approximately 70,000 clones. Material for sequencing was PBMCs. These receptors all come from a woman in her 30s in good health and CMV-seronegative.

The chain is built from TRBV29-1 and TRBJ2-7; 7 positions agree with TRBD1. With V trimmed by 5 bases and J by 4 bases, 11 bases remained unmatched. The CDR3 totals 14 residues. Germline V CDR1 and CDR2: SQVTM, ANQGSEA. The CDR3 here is CSVIVQGRWYEQYF. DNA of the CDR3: TGCAGCGTTATTGTACAGGGGAGATGGTACGAGCAGTACTTC.

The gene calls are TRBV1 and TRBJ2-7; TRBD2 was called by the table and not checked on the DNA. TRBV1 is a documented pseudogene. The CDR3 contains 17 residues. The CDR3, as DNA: TGCACCAGCAGCCTGCGATGGAGCGGCCAGAACGCCTACGAGCAGTACTTC. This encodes CTSSLRWSGQNAYEQYF.

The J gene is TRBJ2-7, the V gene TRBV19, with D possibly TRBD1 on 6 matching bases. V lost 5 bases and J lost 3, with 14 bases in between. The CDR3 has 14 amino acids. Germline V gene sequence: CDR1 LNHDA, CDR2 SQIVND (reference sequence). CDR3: CASSVRGWDYEQYF. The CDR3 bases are TGTGCCAGTAGTGTCAGGGGATGGGACTACGAGCAGTACTTC. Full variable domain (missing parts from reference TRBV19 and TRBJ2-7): DGGITQSPKYLFRKEGQNVTLSCEQNLNHDAMYWYRQDPGQGLRLIYYSQIVNDFQKGDIAEGYSVSREKKESFPLTVTSAQKNPTAFYLCASSVRGWDYEQYFGPGTRLTVT.

CDR3 nucleotides: TGCGCCAGCAGCCAATCCAAGGGGGAGACGGCTTTCTTT. Protein sequence: CASSQSKGETAFF. V and J are TRBV4-3 and TRBJ1-1; D is perhaps TRBD1 (6 bases). There are 13 residues in the CDR3. Germline V CDR1 and CDR2: LGHNA, YSLEER. V was cut by 2 bases and J by 11 bases, with 15 bases left in between.

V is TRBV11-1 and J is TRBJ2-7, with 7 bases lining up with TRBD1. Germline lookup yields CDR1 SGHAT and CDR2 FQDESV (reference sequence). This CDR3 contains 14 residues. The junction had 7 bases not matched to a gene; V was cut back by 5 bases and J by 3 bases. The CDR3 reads CASSIETGNYEQYF. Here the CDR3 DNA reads TGTGCCAGCAGCATAGAGACAGGGAACTACGAGCAGTACTTC.

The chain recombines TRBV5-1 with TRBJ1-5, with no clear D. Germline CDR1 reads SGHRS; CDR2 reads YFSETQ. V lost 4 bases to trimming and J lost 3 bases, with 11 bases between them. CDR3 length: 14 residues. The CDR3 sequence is CASSIGVPNQPQHF. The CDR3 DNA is TGCGCCAGCAGCATCGGGGTCCCCAATCAGCCCCAGCATTTT.

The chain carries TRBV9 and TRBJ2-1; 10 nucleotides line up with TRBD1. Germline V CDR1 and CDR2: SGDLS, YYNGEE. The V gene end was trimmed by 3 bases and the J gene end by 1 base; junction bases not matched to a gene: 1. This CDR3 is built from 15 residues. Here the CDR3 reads CASSEGQGSYNEQFF. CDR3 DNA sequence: TGTGCCAGCAGCGAGGGACAGGGGTCCTACAATGAGCAGTTCTTC. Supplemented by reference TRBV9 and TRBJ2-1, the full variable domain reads DSGVTQTPKHLITATGQRVTLRCSPRSGDLSVYWYQQSLDQGLQFLIQYYNGEERAKGNILERFSAQQFPDLHSELNLSSLELGDSALYFCASSEGQGSYNEQFFGPGTRLTVL.

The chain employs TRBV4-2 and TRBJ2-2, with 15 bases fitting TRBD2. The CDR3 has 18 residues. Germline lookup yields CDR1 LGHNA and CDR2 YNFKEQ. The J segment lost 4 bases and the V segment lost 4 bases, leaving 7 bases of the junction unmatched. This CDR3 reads CASSRRTSGGVVTGELFF. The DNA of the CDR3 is TGTGCCAGCAGCCGCAGGACTAGCGGGGGGGTTGTCACCGGGGAGCTGTTTTTT.

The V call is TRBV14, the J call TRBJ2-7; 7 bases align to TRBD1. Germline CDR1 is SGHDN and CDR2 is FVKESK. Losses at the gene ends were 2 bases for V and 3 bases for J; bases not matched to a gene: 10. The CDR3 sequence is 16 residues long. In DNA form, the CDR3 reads TGTGCCAGCAGCCAACTAGGGGGCGCTAGGGGCTACGAGCAGTACTTC. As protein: CASSQLGGARGYEQYF.

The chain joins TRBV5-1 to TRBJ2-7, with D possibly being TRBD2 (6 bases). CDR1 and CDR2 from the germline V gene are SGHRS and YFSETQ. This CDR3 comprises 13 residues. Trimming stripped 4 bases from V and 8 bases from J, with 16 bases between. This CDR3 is CASSPGDSSKQYF. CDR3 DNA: TGCGCCAGCAGCCCGGGGGACTCCTCGAAGCAGTACTTC.

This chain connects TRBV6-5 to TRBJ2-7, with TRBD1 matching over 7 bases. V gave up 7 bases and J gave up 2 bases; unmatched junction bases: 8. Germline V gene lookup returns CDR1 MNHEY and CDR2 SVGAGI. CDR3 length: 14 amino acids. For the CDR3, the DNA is TGTGCCAGCACCCCCGGACAGGTTGCCTACGAGCAGTACTTC. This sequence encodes CASTPGQVAYEQYF.